The T cell receptor (beta chain) under discussion was sequenced for a study of blood T cell repertoires in COVID-19. For the study at large: Acute and convalescent COVID-19 specimens originated in the United States, Italy and Spain.

Sequencing used immunoSEQ multiplex PCR; TCRdb keeps in-frame clones, though not all of them. The table has over 150,000 clones, 84% seen once. The sequencing input was peripheral blood. The TCR originated in a human donor in a cohort sampled during active COVID-19.

CDR3 in DNA: TGTGCCTGGAGCTTACAGGGGACGGGGGGCTACACCTTC. Encoded protein: CAWSLQGTGGYTF. The chain joins TRBV30 to TRBJ1-2; 7 nucleotides line up with TRBD1. CDR3 length: 13 residues. The J segment lost 8 bases and the V segment lost 3 bases, leaving 9 bases of the junction unmatched. Looked up from germline, CDR1 is GTSNPN and CDR2 is SVGIG (reference sequence).